The present TCR beta chain was sequenced within a study of shared clonotypes between healthy human individuals. V lost 7 bases, J lost 2 bases, and 17 bases lay in between. CDR1 and CDR2 (germline): SGHTA, FQGNSA. The CDR3 totals 15 residues. Method: immunoSEQ multiplex PCR; TCRdb's copy keeps in-frame clones and lacks some. The table shows roughly 2,500,000 clones, with over 85% occurring only once. Sequencing used naive CD4+ T cells from PBMCs. Documented subset: CD45RA+ positively selected. The TCR sequence derives from a man aged 18-30 years in good health. Some clones in this sample may be carry-over from other donors' samples. This chain links TRBV7-2 with TRBJ1-1; D is unclear. CDR3 in DNA: TGTGCCAGCACCCCTTCCAGCCCGTCAAACACTGAAGCTTTCTTT. This translates into CASTPSSPSNTEAFF.